This T cell receptor beta chain emerged from a study of blood T cell repertoires in COVID-19. Recovered participants had two consecutive negative NP/OP PCR tests, healthcare professional clearance, or symptom resolution. Per the original data handling: Using reference gene primer amplification, nucleated cell counts were estimated. Libraries were prepared by immunoSEQ multiplex PCR; TCRdb keeps only in-frame clonotypes and omits some of them. D and trimming come from the DNA, and the V and J calls and clone size come from that table. The sample contains over 200,000 clones, approximately 84% of which appear only once. V was trimmed by 3 bases and J by 8 bases, leaving 5 bases between them. Germline-derived CDR1 and CDR2 are LGHDT and YNNKEL (reference sequence). The CDR3 runs 11 residues.

Sequenced sample: PBMCs or T cells enriched from blood (not recorded which). V and J are TRBV3-1 (or the pseudogene TRBV3-2) and TRBJ2-1; no firm D call. The TCR comes from a man aged 60 to 75 who had recovered from COVID-19. CDR3 coding DNA: TGTGCCAGCAGCCATAGTCATGAGCAGTTCTTC. It specifies CASSHSHEQFF.